These 5 T cell receptor beta chains originate from one sample sequenced in a study of post-analysis software for immune sequencing data. Overall study findings and caveats: The study found TRBV5-6, TRBV5-1 and TRBV20-1 among several TRBV segments more frequent in patients than controls.

No antigen has been assigned to these receptors. Every TCR beta cDNA library bore unique molecular identifiers. Each CDR3 protein gets one entry after TCRdb re-called the PCR reads with MiXCR. This table has under 900,000 distinct CDR3 sequences, around 53% appearing once. The sequencing sample was made of blood. Receptor source: a girl under 18 with multiple sclerosis.

V is TRBV10-3 and J is TRBJ2-3, with 7 positions matching TRBD2. The CDR3 is 15 amino acids. Germline CDR1 ENHRY, CDR2 SYGVKD. V lost 5 bases, J lost 7 bases, and 12 bases stayed unmatched. DNA for the CDR3: TGTGCCATCAGTTCCTCCCCTGCCGGGGGGAATACGCAGTATTTT. Translated: CAISSSPAGGNTQYF.

The J gene is TRBJ2-7, the V gene TRBV12-3 or TRBV12-4; D is unclear. Between the trimmed V and J ends, which lost 1 base and 2 bases, there was a span of 12 bases. The CDR3 runs to 15 residues. CDR3 sequence (DNA): TGTGCCAGCAGTTTAGGGCTGGGGATCCCCTACGAGCAGTACTTC. Encoded protein: CASSLGLGIPYEQYF.

The rearrangement joins TRBV5-6 to TRBJ2-1; 12 nucleotides match TRBD2. The V segment lost 2 bases and the J segment 8 bases; nucleotides outside the gene matches: 8. CDR3 length: 16 amino acids. The germline gives CDR1 SGHDT, CDR2 YYEEEE. The CDR3 DNA sequence: TGTGCCAGCAGCTTAAGCCCTAGCGGGGGGGCCGATGAGCAGTTCTTC. Amino acids: CASSLSPSGGADEQFF.

This clonotype came up a few times. The chain has TRBV7-2 and TRBJ2-7, with D perhaps matching TRBD1 (5 bases). Trimming left V 5 bases short and J 2 bases short, with 16 bases between. The germline V gene encodes CDR1 SGHTA and CDR2 FQGNSA. CDR3 length: 15 amino acids. In DNA, the CDR3 is TGTGCCAGCAGCCTAAGACAGATCTCGGCCTACGAGCAGTACTTC. Amino acid sequence: CASSLRQISAYEQYF.

This clonotype was seen a handful of times. This chain joins TRBV7-9 and TRBJ2-7; either TRBD1 or TRBD2 may fit D (6 bases each). The CDR3 consists of 16 residues. From germline, CDR1 is SEHNR and CDR2 FQNEAQ (reference sequence). V lost 4 bases to trimming and J lost 2 bases, with 18 bases between them. CDR3 DNA: TGTGCCAGCAGCTCCCGGCCGGGGGCCTTAACCTACGAGCAGTACTTC. This codes for CASSSRPGALTYEQYF.